Below, 3 T cell receptor beta chains from the same sample are listed, as sequenced in a study of T cells in Graves' hyperthyroidism and ophthalmopathy. Amplification of TCR beta CDR3 regions was performed using RNA transcripts as template. An initial round of RT-PCR targeting the TCR CDR3 relied on the HTBI primer set. TCRdb re-called the multiplex PCR reads with MiXCR, one entry per CDR3 protein. The data contain roughly 400,000 distinct CDR3 sequences, 15% to 18% of them singletons. Material for sequencing was blood. The receptors originated from a woman aged 18-30 years with Graves' hyperthyroidism that later progressed to Graves' ophthalmopathy.

This clonotype has at least ten counts. V gene TRBV10-2 combines with J gene TRBJ2-1; TRBD1 aligns across 7 bases. In germline, CDR1 is WSHSY, CDR2 SAAADI. V was pared by 3 bases and J by 2 bases, with 1 base of the junction left unmatched. The CDR3 spans 14 residues. The CDR3 coding sequence is TGCGCCAGCAGTGACCAGGGGGCCTACAATGAGCAGTTCTTC. Protein sequence: CASSDQGAYNEQFF.

This clonotype was seen repeatedly, ten times or more. The V gene is TRBV20-1, the J gene TRBJ2-3; D might be TRBD1 or TRBD2, each matching 5 bases. The CDR3 has 14 amino acids. Germline CDR1 and CDR2: DFQATT and SNEGSKA (reference sequence). V shed 1 base and J shed 7 bases, with 15 bases lying between them. The CDR3 bases are TGCAGTGCTAGAGGGGGCGGGCCTGTTAATACGCAGTATTTT. This encodes CSARGGGPVNTQYF.

The table lists this clonotype with many counts. This chain joins TRBV27 and TRBJ1-1; D may be TRBD1 (5 bases). CDR3 length equals 13 residues. Germline V lookup: CDR1 MNHEY, CDR2 SMNVEV (reference sequence). V dropped 6 bases and J dropped 1 base, with 9 bases sitting between them. CDR3 sequence: CASRMGRNTEAFF. The CDR3 region has the DNA TGTGCCAGCAGGATGGGGCGGAACACTGAAGCTTTCTTT.